This T cell receptor (beta chain) was documented in a study of vaccination and CD4 T cells after COVID-19. Study-level results: Researchers report that 304 of 307 vaccine-specific clones in convalescent patients proved spike mono-reactive. Convalescent patients studied were relatively few, and early post-infection timepoints were absent.

Treatment in this sample: roughly 11-day PBMC culture with coronavirus spike peptide pools or control peptides (ViraFEST assay). IL-2 (about 9.3 IU/ml) and peptide pools (roughly 10 ug/ml) were added to cultures of two million PBMCs per well. Replacement of half the medium with fresh IL-2 medium took place on days 3 and 7. Trimming removed 4 bases from V and 5 bases from J; junction bases left unmatched: 4. CDR3 length: 15 residues. The germline V gene encodes CDR1 KGHDR and CDR2 SFDVKD. Oncomine TCR Beta short-read sequencing was applied to DNA from cultured CD4+ T cells. TCRdb passed the PCR reads through MiXCR, listing each CDR3 protein once. Altogether approximately 14,000 distinct CDR3 sequences are present, roughly half being singletons, with the ten largest covering under 10%. This clonotype was observed once. Its matching antigen is unknown.

Material for sequencing was CD4+ T cells from blood, cultured in vitro. This sequence was found in a human donor who had recovered from COVID-19. The chain carries TRBV24-1 and TRBJ1-4, with 9 bases fitting TRBD1. Here the CDR3 reads CATSEAGTGNEKLFF. DNA of the CDR3: TGTGCCACCAGTGAAGCCGGGACAGGGAATGAAAAACTGTTTTTT.